This T cell receptor beta chain was retrieved from a study of response to subunit inactivated influenza vaccine. The CDR3 has 14 amino acids. Germline V gene sequence: CDR1 SGHNT, CDR2 YYREEE (reference sequence). The V gene lost 7 bases and the J gene lost 2 bases, with 15 bases spanning the gap. This clonotype has at least ten counts. What it binds is unknown. Points from the study as a whole: The authors offered the suggestion that each seasonal influenza vaccination recruits few new T cells.

TCRdb ran MiXCR on the RT-PCR reads and lists one entry per CDR3 protein. Altogether 500,000 or so distinct CDR3 sequences are present, approximately 11% being singletons, with the ten largest covering over 9.5%. The chain combines TRBV5-4 with TRBJ1-1; weak D call: TRBD1 (6 bases). Sequencing used PBMCs from blood, obtained 40 to 50 days after vaccination. The clonotype originates from a man between 45 and 60 years old who received an inactivated influenza vaccine. CDR3: CASGGRARNTEAFF. The CDR3 nucleotides are TGTGCCAGCGGGGGCAGGGCCAGAAACACTGAAGCTTTCTTT.